Presented here are 5 T cell receptor beta chains from one specimen sequenced in a study of blood T cells in healthy people across ages. With a J-beta primer mix and a sample-barcoded 5' primer, a second PCR ran roughly 6 to 11 cycles. TCRdb called the 5' RACE reads again in MiXCR, with one record for every CDR3 protein. The sample holds some 790,000 distinct CDR3 sequences, 25% to 35% seen once. What was sequenced was blood. Every receptor here comes from a woman older than 75 in good health.

Only one count was recorded for this clonotype. V gene TRBV30 combines with J gene TRBJ2-5, with D tentatively TRBD1 or TRBD2 (5 bases each). Germline loops: CDR1 GTSNPN, CDR2 SVGIG (reference sequence). V lost 3 bases and J lost 5, with 22 bases in between. The CDR3 is 16 residues long. CDR3 bases: TGTGCCTGGAGCCAGGCATGGGGGTATTGGGGGGAGACCCAGTACTTC. Amino acids: CAWSQAWGYWGETQYF.

This clonotype was recorded a few times. A much bigger clone sits one base away, suggesting this may be a read error. CDR3 loop: CSARDAPWGGYTF. CDR3 sequence (DNA): TGCAGTGCTAGAGATGCCCCTTGGGGGGGCTACACCTTC. V usage is TRBV20-1 and J usage is TRBJ1-2, with D possibly TRBD1 on 5 matching bases. V shed 0 bases and J shed 8 bases, with 13 bases lying between them. The CDR3 extends over 13 amino acids. Germline CDR1 DFQATT, CDR2 SNEGSKA (reference sequence).

In its sample, this clonotype was seen a few times. The J gene is TRBJ1-1, the V gene TRBV12-3 or TRBV12-4; 7 bases fit TRBD1. This CDR3 comprises 14 residues. Unmatched junction bases numbered 6, after V lost 6 bases and J lost 2 bases. This CDR3 is CASRPTGPNTEAFF. CDR3 nucleotide sequence: TGTGCCAGCAGACCGACAGGGCCTAACACTGAAGCTTTCTTT.

As regards this clonotype: This may come from a read error, since a much larger clone is one base off. V gene TRBV10-3 combines with J gene TRBJ2-1; TRBD1 aligns across 8 bases. The CDR3 extends over 15 amino acids. Germline V gene data show CDR1 as ENHRY and CDR2 as SYGVKD. CDR3 protein: CAISAGQGARNERFF. CDR3 DNA: TGTGCCATCAGTGCAGGTCAGGGGGCCCGTAATGAGCGGTTCTTC.

In this sample, this clonotype turned up a few times. The V and J genes are TRBV3-1 and TRBJ2-3, with no clear D. CDR1 LGHDT and CDR2 YNNKEL come from the germline V gene (reference sequence). V was clipped by 1 base and J by 5 bases, with 16 bases between them. This CDR3 is 16 amino acids long. The CDR3 DNA is TGTGCCAGCAGCCAAGGTTTCGGAATCCTTGGAGATACGCAGTATTTT. Protein: CASSQGFGILGDTQYF.